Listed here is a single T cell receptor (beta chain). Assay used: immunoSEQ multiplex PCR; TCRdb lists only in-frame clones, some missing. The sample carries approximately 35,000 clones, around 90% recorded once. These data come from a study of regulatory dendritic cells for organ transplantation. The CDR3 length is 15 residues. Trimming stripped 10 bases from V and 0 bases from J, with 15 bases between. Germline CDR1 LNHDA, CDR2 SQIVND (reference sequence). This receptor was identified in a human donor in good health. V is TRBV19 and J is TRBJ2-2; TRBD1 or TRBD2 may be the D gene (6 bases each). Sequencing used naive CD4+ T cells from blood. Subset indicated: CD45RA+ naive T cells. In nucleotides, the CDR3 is TGTGCCACCACCGACAGGACTACGAACACCGGGGAGCTGTTTTTT. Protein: CATTDRTTNTGELFF.